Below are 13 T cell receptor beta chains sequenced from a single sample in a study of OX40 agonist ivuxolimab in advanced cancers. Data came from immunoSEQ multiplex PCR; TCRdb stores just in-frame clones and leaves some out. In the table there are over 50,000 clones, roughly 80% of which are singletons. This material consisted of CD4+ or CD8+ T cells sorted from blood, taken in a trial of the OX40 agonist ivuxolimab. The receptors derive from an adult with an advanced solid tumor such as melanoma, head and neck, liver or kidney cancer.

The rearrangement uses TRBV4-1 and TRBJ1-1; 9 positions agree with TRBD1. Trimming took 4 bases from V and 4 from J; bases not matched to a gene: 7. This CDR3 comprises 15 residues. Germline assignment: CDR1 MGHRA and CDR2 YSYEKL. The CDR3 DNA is TGCGCCAGCAGCCTCTGGGACAGGGATGGCACTGAAGCTTTCTTT. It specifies CASSLWDRDGTEAFF.

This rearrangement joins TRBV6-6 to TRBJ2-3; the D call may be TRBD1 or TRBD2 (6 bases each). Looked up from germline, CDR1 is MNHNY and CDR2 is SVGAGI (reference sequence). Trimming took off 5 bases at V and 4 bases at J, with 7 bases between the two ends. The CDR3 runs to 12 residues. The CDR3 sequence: CASSGGPDTQYF. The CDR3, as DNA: TGTGCCAGCAGTGGGGGGCCAGATACGCAGTATTTT.

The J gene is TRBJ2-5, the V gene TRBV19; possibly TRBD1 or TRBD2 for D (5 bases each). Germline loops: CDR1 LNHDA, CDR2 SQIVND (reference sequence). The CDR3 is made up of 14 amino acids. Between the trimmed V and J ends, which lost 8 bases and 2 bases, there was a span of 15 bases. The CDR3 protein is CASGDGGVQETQYF. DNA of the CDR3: TGTGCCAGTGGGGACGGTGGGGTGCAAGAGACCCAGTACTTC.

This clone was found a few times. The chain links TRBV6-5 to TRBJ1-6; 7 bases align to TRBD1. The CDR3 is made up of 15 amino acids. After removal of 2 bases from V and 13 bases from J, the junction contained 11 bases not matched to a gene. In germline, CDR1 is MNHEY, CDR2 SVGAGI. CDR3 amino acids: CASSYRTGQPSPLHF. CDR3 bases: TGTGCCAGCAGTTACCGGACAGGACAACCTTCGCCCCTCCACTTT.

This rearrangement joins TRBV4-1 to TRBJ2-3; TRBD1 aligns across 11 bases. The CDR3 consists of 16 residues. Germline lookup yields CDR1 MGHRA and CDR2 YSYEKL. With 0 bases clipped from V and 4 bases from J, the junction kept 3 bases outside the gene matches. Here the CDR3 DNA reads TGCGCCAGCAGCCAAGACGGACAGGGGGCATCAGATACGCAGTATTTT. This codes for CASSQDGQGASDTQYF.

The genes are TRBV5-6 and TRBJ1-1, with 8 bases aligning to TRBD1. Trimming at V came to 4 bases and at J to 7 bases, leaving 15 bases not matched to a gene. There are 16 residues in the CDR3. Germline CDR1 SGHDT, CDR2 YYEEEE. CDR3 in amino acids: CASSSEQGAGWDEAFF. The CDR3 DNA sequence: TGTGCCAGCAGCAGTGAGCAGGGGGCGGGATGGGATGAAGCTTTCTTT.

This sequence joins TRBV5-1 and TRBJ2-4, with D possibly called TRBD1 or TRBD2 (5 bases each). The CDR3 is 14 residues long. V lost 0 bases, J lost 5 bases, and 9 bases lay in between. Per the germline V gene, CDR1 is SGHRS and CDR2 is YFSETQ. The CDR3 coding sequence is TGCGCCAGCAGCTTGGACGGGGCGGAAAACATTCAGTACTTC. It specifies CASSLDGAENIQYF.

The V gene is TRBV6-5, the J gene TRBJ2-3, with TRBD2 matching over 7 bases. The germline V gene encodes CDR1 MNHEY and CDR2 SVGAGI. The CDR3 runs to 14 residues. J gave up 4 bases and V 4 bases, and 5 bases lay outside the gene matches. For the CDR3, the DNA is TGTGCCAGCAGTTTTGGACTAGTTTCAGATACGCAGTATTTT. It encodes CASSFGLVSDTQYF.

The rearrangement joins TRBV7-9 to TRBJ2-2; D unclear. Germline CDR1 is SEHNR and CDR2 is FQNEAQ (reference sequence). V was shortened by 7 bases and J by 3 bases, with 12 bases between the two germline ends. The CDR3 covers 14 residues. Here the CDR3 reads CASTPIRYTGELFF. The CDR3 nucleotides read TGTGCCAGCACCCCCATAAGATACACCGGGGAGCTGTTTTTT.

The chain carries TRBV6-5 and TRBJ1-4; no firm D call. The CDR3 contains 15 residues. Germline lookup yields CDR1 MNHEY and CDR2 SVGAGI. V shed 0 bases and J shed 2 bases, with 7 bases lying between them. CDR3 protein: CASSYSHGTNEKLFF. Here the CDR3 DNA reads TGTGCCAGCAGTTACTCACACGGCACTAATGAAAAACTGTTTTTT.

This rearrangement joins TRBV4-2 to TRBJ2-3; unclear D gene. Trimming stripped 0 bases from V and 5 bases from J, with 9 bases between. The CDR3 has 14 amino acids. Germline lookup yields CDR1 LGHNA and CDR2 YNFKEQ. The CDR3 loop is CASSQDLDVDTQYF. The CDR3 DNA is TGTGCCAGCAGCCAAGATCTCGACGTAGATACGCAGTATTTT.

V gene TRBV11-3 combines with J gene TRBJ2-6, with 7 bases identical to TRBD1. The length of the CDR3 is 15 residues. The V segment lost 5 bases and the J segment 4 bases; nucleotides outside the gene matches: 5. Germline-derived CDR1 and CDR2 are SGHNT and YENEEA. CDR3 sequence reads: CASSDRVKGANVLTF. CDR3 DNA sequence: TGTGCCAGCAGCGACAGGGTAAAAGGGGCCAACGTCCTGACTTTC.

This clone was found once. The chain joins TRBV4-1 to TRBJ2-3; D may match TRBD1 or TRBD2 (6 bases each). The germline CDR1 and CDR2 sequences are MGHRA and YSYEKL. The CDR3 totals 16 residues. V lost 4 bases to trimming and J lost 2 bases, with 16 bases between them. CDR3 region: CASSPRAGDFTDTQYF. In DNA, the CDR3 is TGCGCCAGCAGCCCCCGGGCAGGGGACTTCACAGATACGCAGTATTTT.